The rows below give T cell receptor beta chains drawn from one sample of a study of blood T cell repertoires in COVID-19. TCRdb's table, derived via immunoSEQ multiplex PCR, lists solely in-frame clones and lacks some. This sample has more than 85,000 clones, with approximately 86% found just once. The sequenced sample was peripheral blood. The receptors come from a man between 50 and 59 years old with active or convalescent COVID-19. CDR3s include the opening cysteine and the closing phenylalanine or tryptophan. Fields, in order: D gene, clone size, J gene, V gene, CDR3 protein, CDR3 DNA. The D gene is left open where the match is weak. A clone size is listed for some rows: how often the clone was seen (once, few, many), or a class if it is expanded.

>TRBD2|-|TRBJ2-1|TRBV11-2
CASSLESLAGGLTKYNEQFF
TGTGCCAGCAGCTTAGAAAGCCTAGCGGGGGGGCTCACTAAATACAATGAGCAGTTCTTC
>-|-|TRBJ1-3|TRBV7-2
CASSSQGGVSGNTIYF
TGTGCCAGCAGCTCACAAGGGGGGGTCTCTGGAAACACCATATATTTT
>-|-|TRBJ1-1|TRBV6-5
CASSGQKAVNTEAFF
TGTGCCAGCTCCGGACAGAAGGCCGTGAACACTGAAGCTTTCTTT
>-|-|TRBJ1-6|TRBV27
CASSFREDSPLHF
TGTGCCAGCAGTTTCAGGGAGGATTCACCCCTCCACTTT
>TRBD1|-|TRBJ1-3|TRBV7-9
CASSLEGGSGNTIYF
TGTGCCAGCAGCTTAGAAGGGGGCTCCGGAAACACCATATATTTT
>TRBD1|-|TRBJ1-4|TRBV24-1
CATSGTGGEDEKLFF
TGTGCCACCAGTGGAACAGGGGGCGAGGATGAAAAACTGTTTTTT
>TRBD1|-|TRBJ2-1|TRBV27
CASSFVTGVYNEQFF
TGTGCCAGCAGTTTTGTGACAGGGGTGTACAATGAGCAGTTCTTC
>TRBD1|-|TRBJ2-7|TRBV5-1
CASSLSPGQGRYEQYF
TGCGCCAGCAGCTTGAGCCCAGGACAGGGGCGCTACGAGCAGTACTTC
>-|-|TRBJ1-1|TRBV11-2
CASSPGWGGTEAFF
TGTGCCAGCAGCCCGGGGTGGGGAGGGACTGAAGCTTTCTTT
>-|once|TRBJ1-1|TRBV11-3
CASSFEENTEAFF
TGTGCCAGCAGCTTCGAGGAGAACACTGAAGCTTTCTTT
>TRBD2|-|TRBJ2-7|TRBV7-9
CATESLKAGAPYEQYF
TGTGCCACCGAGAGTCTAAAAGCGGGGGCCCCCTACGAGCAGTACTTC
>TRBD2|-|TRBJ2-1|TRBV11-2
CASMIQGLAGFEQFF
TGTGCCAGCATGATCCAAGGACTAGCGGGGTTTGAGCAGTTCTTC
>TRBD1|-|TRBJ1-6|TRBV5-6
CASRLGAGGYPLHF
TGTGCCAGCAGACTAGGGGCAGGGGGCTACCCCCTCCACTTT
>TRBD1|few|TRBJ1-1|TRBV3-1/TRBV3-2
CASSQVPDRELYNTEAFF
TGTGCCAGCAGCCAAGTTCCCGACAGGGAGTTATATAACACTGAAGCTTTCTTT
>-|-|TRBJ2-5|TRBV5-1
CASSLSGQSQETQYF
TGCGCCAGCAGCTTGTCAGGCCAGAGCCAAGAGACCCAGTACTTC